This T cell receptor (beta chain) was recovered during a study of cytomegalovirus exposure and HLA in healthy donors. Findings and caveats of the study: A previous analysis found most TCR beta V segments productive roughly 87% or roughly 30% of the time.

Trimming cost V 0 bases and J 2 bases, with 10 bases left between them. The CDR3 loop spans 15 amino acids. Germline CDR1 MNHEY, CDR2 SMNVEV (reference sequence). PCR was performed using 60 Vbeta and 13 Jbeta primers. Sequenced by immunoSEQ multiplex PCR; TCRdb stores in-frame clones only, minus some. The ten most abundant clones cover 2.5% to 3% of a sample with 55,000 to 80,000 clones. About this clone itself: Its antigen is unidentified.

Sequencing used PBMCs. This TCR was recovered from a man aged 40-49 years in good health and CMV-seronegative. The chain employs TRBV27 and TRBJ1-2; D is perhaps TRBD1 (6 bases). DNA for the CDR3: TGTGCCAGCAGTTTATCGCGTACAGGGAACTATGGCTACACCTTC. Encoded protein: CASSLSRTGNYGYTF.